This TCR beta chain is drawn from a study of blood T cell repertoires in COVID-19. Germline V lookup: CDR1 MNHEY, CDR2 SVGAGI. The V and J ends lost 8 bases and 5 bases, in that order; junction bases with no gene match: 5. The length of the CDR3 is 14 residues. Assay used: immunoSEQ multiplex PCR; TCRdb lists only in-frame clones, some missing. The sample has approximately 70,000 clones, 80% to 95% seen once. The sequence was collected from a woman aged 60 to 75 with active COVID-19. Input material: peripheral blood. The chain has TRBV6-5 and TRBJ2-1, with 11 bases that match TRBD2. The CDR3 here is CASQPSGRHNEQFF. The DNA of the CDR3 is TGTGCCAGCCAGCCTAGCGGGAGGCACAATGAGCAGTTCTTC.